The source of this T cell receptor beta chain is a study of early T cells in non-severe SARS-CoV-2 infection. Unique molecular identifiers were attached to individual cDNA molecules. TCRdb recomputed calls from the 5' RACE reads with MiXCR, one row per CDR3 protein. Seen here are about 56,000 distinct CDR3 sequences, about 10% observed once, and the top ten hold 6.5%. The CDR3 runs to 13 residues. Germline assignment: CDR1 LNHDA and CDR2 SQIVND (reference sequence). Study-level points and caveats: VDJdb-based matching was biased toward anti-spike CD8 responses and missed private and CD4 specificities.

This clonotype appeared a few times. Antigen: not known. The sequence was obtained from an adult who was a healthcare worker with PCR-confirmed SARS-CoV-2 infection or an uninfected control (not recorded which). The chain is built from TRBV19 and TRBJ1-2; possibly TRBD1 for D (5 bases). Sequenced: whole blood. CDR3 loop: CASKRGESYGYTF. CDR3 DNA: TGTGCTTCGAAAAGGGGAGAGAGCTATGGCTACACCTTC.